The clone carrying this T cell receptor (beta chain) was observed a single time. The V gene's germline CDR1 is SGHAT and CDR2 FQNNGV. Trimming pared 1 base from V and 2 bases from J, leaving 8 bases between. The CDR3 contains 15 residues. These data are taken from a study of blood T cell repertoires in COVID-19. Only in-frame clones appear in the TCRdb table, and some are missing; sequencing was by immunoSEQ multiplex PCR. This sample has about 170,000 clones, with roughly 86% found just once. V gene TRBV11-2 combines with J gene TRBJ1-4, with no clear D. The TCR was taken from a middle-aged man who had recovered from COVID-19. The sample comprised peripheral blood. The CDR3 here is CASSLATDTNEKLFF. CDR3 coding DNA: TGTGCCAGCAGCTTAGCAACAGATACTAATGAAAAACTGTTTTTT.